These 8 T cell receptor beta chains share one sample of origin, sequenced in a study of CD8+ T cells in alopecia areata. It was cDNA, reverse transcribed from extracted RNA, that served as the sequencing template. Libraries were prepared by immunoSEQ multiplex PCR; TCRdb keeps only in-frame clonotypes and omits some of them. The profile shows fewer than 250,000 clones, 45% to 75% of them singletons. Treatment: oral pan-JAK inhibitor, 5-10 mg twice daily. This sample comprised CD4+ T cells sorted from blood, obtained at week 4, from a patient treated with tofacitinib. These receptors were collected from a human donor with alopecia areata.

Of note for this clone: The identical CDR3 is also encoded by other nucleotide sequences in the sample. V is TRBV29-1 and J is TRBJ2-3; D gene uncertain. This CDR3 is 13 amino acids long. CDR1 is SQVTM, CDR2 ANQGSEA, per germline. Trimming shortened V by 1 base and J by 2 bases, and 7 bases separated the two germline ends. The CDR3 DNA is TGCAGCGTTGAAGGCAGGTTCACAGATACGCAGTATTTT. Translating gives CSVEGRFTDTQYF.

The J gene is TRBJ2-3, the V gene TRBV14; D possibly uses TRBD1 or TRBD2 (5 bases each). Per the germline V gene, CDR1 is SGHDN and CDR2 is FVKESK. The CDR3 is 15 amino acids. Trimming pared 0 bases from V and 4 bases from J, leaving 11 bases between. In DNA, the CDR3 is TGTGCCAGCAGCCAAGATCCTTCGGGGCCAGATACGCAGTATTTT. Its protein product is CASSQDPSGPDTQYF.

The rearrangement joins TRBV5-1 to TRBJ2-7; D assignment may be TRBD1 or TRBD2 (5 bases each). Germline lookup yields CDR1 SGHRS and CDR2 YFSETQ. V was trimmed by 3 bases and J by 2 bases, leaving 12 bases between them. The CDR3 is 14 amino acids. The chain's CDR3 is CASSSGRTTYEQYF. CDR3 bases: TGCGCCAGCAGCTCGGGACGGACAACCTACGAGCAGTACTTC.

This clone was seen more than once but under ten times. The rearrangement joins TRBV6-6 to TRBJ2-7, with D possibly matching TRBD2 (5 bases). Trimming took off 6 bases at V and 2 bases at J, with 14 bases between the two ends. CDR3 length equals 14 residues. The V gene's germline CDR1 is MNHNY and CDR2 SVGAGI (reference sequence). The CDR3 coding sequence is TGTGCCAGCAGAACAGAGGGTACTACCTACGAGCAGTACTTC. It yields the protein CASRTEGTTYEQYF.

The sample holds a few counts of this clone. The rearrangement links TRBV9 to TRBJ2-7; 8 nucleotides agree with TRBD1. Trimming took 2 bases from V and 3 from J; bases not matched to a gene: 4. The CDR3 runs 14 residues. CDR1 and CDR2 from the germline V gene are SGDLS and YYNGEE. CDR3 in DNA: TGTGCCAGCAGCGTGACAGGGGCTATCTACGAGCAGTACTTC. This translates into CASSVTGAIYEQYF.

This chain joins TRBV7-2 and TRBJ2-7; 7 nucleotides align to TRBD2. V shed 2 bases, J shed 4 bases, and the junction held 8 bases outside the gene matches. The CDR3 contains 15 residues. Germline CDR1 SGHTA, CDR2 FQGNSA. CDR3 sequence: CASSLRGGSGYEQYF. The CDR3, as DNA: TGTGCCAGCAGCTTAAGGGGCGGGAGTGGGTACGAGCAGTACTTC.

The chain carries TRBV14 and TRBJ2-7, with unresolved D. CDR1 and CDR2 (germline): SGHDN, FVKESK. V was trimmed by 4 bases and J by 4 bases, leaving 17 bases between them. The CDR3 extends over 15 amino acids. This chain's CDR3 is CASSRIPQAGYEQYF. In DNA form, the CDR3 reads TGTGCCAGCAGCCGAATTCCCCAGGCTGGATACGAGCAGTACTTC.

J is TRBJ2-1 and V is TRBV27, with 7 bases fitting TRBD2. This CDR3 comprises 15 residues. The germline gives CDR1 MNHEY, CDR2 SMNVEV (reference sequence). The V segment lost 9 bases and the J segment 7 bases; nucleotides outside the gene matches: 15. In nucleotides, the CDR3 is TGTGCCAGTACCGTGGTGGCTAGCGGCAAGAATGAGCAGTTCTTC. This translates into CASTVVASGKNEQFF.